This TCR beta chain comes out of a study of blood T cell repertoires in COVID-19. Some clones are missing from TCRdb's copy, which holds only in-frame ones; the method was immunoSEQ multiplex PCR. The profile covers around 260,000 clones, with more than 75% appearing a single time and roughly 2.5% taken by the ten largest. The CDR3 spans 14 residues. The V and J ends lost 6 bases and 0 bases respectively, with 10 bases between them. Germline CDR1 KGHSH, CDR2 LQKENI. This receptor was taken from a woman aged 45 to 65 with acute or convalescent COVID-19. Input material: peripheral blood. The chain joins TRBV18 to TRBJ2-3, with D hard to call. CDR3 nucleotide sequence: TGTGCCAGCTCCCCGTTAACTAGCACAGATACGCAGTATTTT. Protein product: CASSPLTSTDTQYF.